One sample yielded the 7 T cell receptor beta chains listed below, sequenced in a study of T-cell reconstitution after alpha-beta-depleted transplantation in children. Unique molecular identifiers featured in how the TCRbeta library was prepared. TCRdb used MiXCR to reprocess the PCR reads, holding one entry per CDR3 protein. The top ten hold 35% to 45% of the sample, which has some 200,000 distinct CDR3 sequences, approximately 8.4% seen once. The starting material was PBMCs, mostly from graft donor cells, obtained 360 days after TCRalphabeta/CD19-depleted stem cell transplant. Source of these receptors: a male patient between 2 and 10 years old who had a stem cell transplant for acute myeloid leukemia, so the T cells may come from the graft donor.

The chain links TRBV20-1 to TRBJ2-1, with TRBD2 identical over 14 bases. After removal of 6 bases from V and 10 bases from J, the junction contained 8 bases not matched to a gene. Germline V CDR1 and CDR2: DFQATT, SNEGSKA (reference sequence). The CDR3 extends over 14 amino acids. The CDR3 protein is CSADRLAGGEEQFF. DNA for the CDR3: TGCAGTGCCGACCGACTAGCGGGAGGGGAAGAGCAGTTCTTC.

This clonotype was picked up many times. This chain uses TRBV20-1 with TRBJ2-3; D unresolved. Germline CDR1 and CDR2: DFQATT and SNEGSKA (reference sequence). Trimming removed 5 bases from V and 4 bases from J, with 16 bases in between. The CDR3 runs 14 residues. The CDR3 is CSAPPRRRPDTQYF. The CDR3, as DNA: TGCAGTGCTCCCCCACGTAGGCGTCCAGATACGCAGTATTTT.

The genes are TRBV9 and TRBJ1-6, with 7 bases that match TRBD1. The J segment lost 5 bases and the V segment lost 3 bases, leaving 5 bases of the junction unmatched. Germline V CDR1 and CDR2: SGDLS, YYNGEE. CDR3 length: 15 amino acids. The CDR3, as DNA: TGTGCCAGCAGCGCACGACAGGGTGATAATTCACCCCTCCACTTT. Its translation: CASSARQGDNSPLHF.

The CDR3 protein is CASKVGRPHEKLFF. The CDR3 bases are TGTGCCAGCAAGGTTGGCCGTCCCCATGAAAAACTGTTTTTT. The chain joins TRBV6-1 to TRBJ1-4; no clear D. In germline, CDR1 is MNHNS, CDR2 SASEGT. This CDR3 comprises 14 residues. Trimming shortened V by 7 bases and J by 6 bases, and 15 bases separated the two germline ends.

The sample holds many counts of this clonotype. The chain carries TRBV20-1 and TRBJ2-7, with TRBD1 matching 7 bases. The germline CDR1 and CDR2 sequences are DFQATT and SNEGSKA (reference sequence). There are 13 residues in the CDR3. The J segment lost 3 bases and the V segment lost 2 bases, leaving 4 bases of the junction unmatched. CDR3 sequence reads: CSARRGQDYEQYV. CDR3 DNA: TGCAGTGCTAGACGTGGACAGGACTACGAGCAGTACGTC.

This clonotype was seen ten or more times. The CDR3 sequence: CSARGSTQNTGELFF. The CDR3 DNA is TGCAGTGCTAGAGGGTCGACACAAAACACCGGGGAGCTGTTTTTT. The chain couples TRBV20-1 to TRBJ2-2; D is unclear. CDR3 length equals 15 residues. Germline CDR1 DFQATT, CDR2 SNEGSKA (reference sequence). V was clipped by 1 base and J by 2 bases, with 11 bases between them.

This clonotype was seen many times. The chain employs TRBV11-2 and TRBJ2-3; D call uncertain. V was clipped by 6 bases and J by 3 bases, with 19 bases between them. The CDR3 contains 16 residues. Germline loops: CDR1 SGHAT, CDR2 FQNNGV. DNA for the CDR3: TGTGCCAGCAGAACATCCGGGCTAATCATGACAGATACGCAGTATTTT. Amino acid sequence: CASRTSGLIMTDTQYF.